The rows below give T cell receptor beta chains drawn from one sample of a study of coeliac disease. The assay was immunoSEQ multiplex PCR, and TCRdb's table has in-frame clones only and misses some. The data contain 3,000 to 3,500 clones, about three fifths of them singletons. Sequenced material: lymphocytes from the gut lamina propria. These receptors came from a woman between 45 and 60 years old without celiac disease. Each CDR3 is given without its conserved first and last residue. Part of the rows lack a size; the others show once, few, many or a class for expanded clones.

j_call: TRBJ2-7
v_call: TRBV5-6
cdr3_length: 12
clone_size: few
cdr3_aa: ASSGDRGLNEQY

j_call: TRBJ2-2
v_call: TRBV4-2
cdr3_length: 14
clone_size: few
cdr3_aa: ASSQRSGGGPGELF

j_call: TRBJ1-3
v_call: TRBV18
cdr3_length: 14
clone_size: NA
cdr3_aa: ASSPGAALSGNTIY

j_call: TRBJ2-4
v_call: TRBV11-2
cdr3_length: 12
clone_size: NA
cdr3_aa: ASSSRAGKNIQY

j_call: TRBJ2-7
v_call: TRBV6-1
cdr3_length: 15
clone_size: large
cdr3_aa: ASSQGQGGIMSHEQY

j_call: TRBJ2-5
v_call: TRBV28
cdr3_length: 12
clone_size: few
cdr3_aa: ASTWPGGLETQY

j_call: TRBJ2-3
v_call: TRBV5-1
cdr3_length: 18
clone_size: NA
cdr3_aa: ASSLTPTSGRNPSTDTQY

j_call: TRBJ2-3
v_call: TRBV7-2
cdr3_length: 12
clone_size: few
cdr3_aa: ASSLSWGADTQY

j_call: TRBJ2-2
v_call: TRBV5-1
cdr3_length: 15
clone_size: few
cdr3_aa: ASSRNSGGAGTGELF

j_call: TRBJ1-1
v_call: TRBV6-6
cdr3_length: 10
clone_size: NA
cdr3_aa: ASSYEVTEAF

j_call: TRBJ2-7
v_call: TRBV5-1
cdr3_length: 12
clone_size: NA
cdr3_aa: ASSLASSSYEQY

j_call: TRBJ2-7
v_call: TRBV6-1
cdr3_length: 9
clone_size: NA
cdr3_aa: ASSEERRQY

j_call: TRBJ2-3
v_call: TRBV9
cdr3_length: 16
clone_size: NA
cdr3_aa: ASSVATSSGGITDTQY

j_call: TRBJ1-1
v_call: TRBV7-9
cdr3_length: 13
clone_size: few
cdr3_aa: ASSPGQGTNTEAF

j_call: TRBJ2-3
v_call: TRBV9
cdr3_length: 13
clone_size: NA
cdr3_aa: ASSPIGLAGDTQY

j_call: TRBJ2-7
v_call: TRBV30
cdr3_length: 13
clone_size: NA
cdr3_aa: AWSSTGTVRGEQY

j_call: TRBJ1-5
v_call: TRBV19
cdr3_length: 12
clone_size: NA
cdr3_aa: ASSGGIFNQPQH

j_call: TRBJ2-3
v_call: TRBV5-1
cdr3_length: 14
clone_size: NA
cdr3_aa: ASSSYSGGPTDTQY

j_call: TRBJ1-2
v_call: TRBV7-2
cdr3_length: 13
clone_size: NA
cdr3_aa: ASTPPGGSVYGYT

j_call: TRBJ1-1
v_call: TRBV21-1
cdr3_length: 12
clone_size: NA
cdr3_aa: ASSVRTGNTEAF

j_call: TRBJ2-2
v_call: TRBV18
cdr3_length: 15
clone_size: NA
cdr3_aa: ASSPPGRLANTGELF

j_call: TRBJ2-3
v_call: TRBV7-3
cdr3_length: 16
clone_size: NA
cdr3_aa: ASSLTYSAGGRTDTQY

j_call: TRBJ1-1
v_call: TRBV18
cdr3_length: 13
clone_size: NA
cdr3_aa: ANLRQGAKYTEAF

j_call: TRBJ2-1
v_call: TRBV27
cdr3_length: 15
clone_size: NA
cdr3_aa: ASSLSSNGGAYNEQF

j_call: TRBJ1-1
v_call: TRBV6-1
cdr3_length: 10
clone_size: medium-sized
cdr3_aa: ASRWDRGEAF

j_call: TRBJ1-1
v_call: TRBV5-6
cdr3_length: 14
clone_size: NA
cdr3_aa: ASTDLGGAMNTEAF

j_call: TRBJ2-7
v_call: TRBV25-1
cdr3_length: 9
clone_size: NA
cdr3_aa: ASSDTYEQY

j_call: TRBJ1-6
v_call: TRBV21-1
cdr3_length: 16
clone_size: NA
cdr3_aa: ASRTFVATLHHNSPLH

j_call: TRBJ1-2
v_call: TRBV7-2
cdr3_length: 12
clone_size: NA
cdr3_aa: ASSLQGGVYGYT

j_call: TRBJ2-7
v_call: TRBV5-6
cdr3_length: 11
clone_size: NA
cdr3_aa: ASSNRVSYEQY

j_call: TRBJ1-4
v_call: TRBV5-1
cdr3_length: 11
clone_size: NA
cdr3_aa: ASRGTGDEKLF

j_call: TRBJ1-4
v_call: TRBV5-5
cdr3_length: 14
clone_size: few
cdr3_aa: ASSTGQGLLYEKLF

j_call: TRBJ1-1
v_call: TRBV6-4
cdr3_length: 12
clone_size: NA
cdr3_aa: ASSVEGTSTEAF

j_call: TRBJ2-5
v_call: TRBV7-9
cdr3_length: 12
clone_size: few
cdr3_aa: ASRVGGSQETQY

j_call: TRBJ1-1
v_call: TRBV9
cdr3_length: 14
clone_size: medium-sized
cdr3_aa: ASSVGGGAGNTEAF

j_call: TRBJ1-3
v_call: TRBV19
cdr3_length: 14
clone_size: NA
cdr3_aa: ASSTRTSLAGNTIY

j_call: TRBJ1-5
v_call: TRBV18
cdr3_length: 12
clone_size: NA
cdr3_aa: ASSTQGSNQPQH

j_call: TRBJ2-2
v_call: TRBV27
cdr3_length: 12
clone_size: large
cdr3_aa: ASSLPDTTGELF

j_call: TRBJ1-1
v_call: TRBV7-9
cdr3_length: 10
clone_size: NA
cdr3_aa: ASSLTVTEAF

j_call: TRBJ2-7
v_call: TRBV11-2
cdr3_length: 12
clone_size: few
cdr3_aa: ASSLIDRVDEQY

j_call: TRBJ1-1
v_call: TRBV6-6
cdr3_length: 13
clone_size: NA
cdr3_aa: ASSLTGYMNTEAF

j_call: TRBJ1-2
v_call: TRBV6-5
cdr3_length: 9
clone_size: few
cdr3_aa: ASSYGVEET

j_call: TRBJ2-3
v_call: TRBV5-6
cdr3_length: 15
clone_size: few
cdr3_aa: ASRGLPGTGGTDTQY

j_call: TRBJ2-5
v_call: TRBV7-9
cdr3_length: 12
clone_size: NA
cdr3_aa: ASSSGGHQETQY

j_call: TRBJ1-2
v_call: TRBV7-2
cdr3_length: 13
clone_size: once
cdr3_aa: ASSSYLRTDYGYT

j_call: TRBJ1-2
v_call: TRBV27
cdr3_length: 14
clone_size: NA
cdr3_aa: ASSPGTGDVFRGYT

j_call: TRBJ1-2
v_call: TRBV2
cdr3_length: 9
clone_size: NA
cdr3_aa: ASSSDEAGT

j_call: TRBJ1-6
v_call: TRBV29-1
cdr3_length: 11
clone_size: NA
cdr3_aa: SVRTGYNSPLH

j_call: TRBJ2-1
v_call: TRBV7-8
cdr3_length: 12
clone_size: once
cdr3_aa: ASSLQGTGNEQF

j_call: TRBJ2-2
v_call: TRBV5-1
cdr3_length: 13
clone_size: few
cdr3_aa: ASSLQDGNTGELF

j_call: TRBJ1-2
v_call: TRBV30
cdr3_length: 11
clone_size: medium-sized
cdr3_aa: AWSETGDYGYT

j_call: TRBJ1-3
v_call: TRBV2
cdr3_length: 11
clone_size: NA
cdr3_aa: ASRGRSGNTIY

j_call: TRBJ2-7
v_call: TRBV5-5
cdr3_length: 16
clone_size: once
cdr3_aa: ASTNTPRTSGGAVEQY

j_call: TRBJ1-3
v_call: TRBV9
cdr3_length: 12
clone_size: NA
cdr3_aa: ASSVDYSGNTIY

j_call: TRBJ1-3
v_call: TRBV30
cdr3_length: 12
clone_size: NA
cdr3_aa: AWSRQGSGNTIY

j_call: TRBJ2-2
v_call: TRBV7-2
cdr3_length: 16
clone_size: once
cdr3_aa: ASSLRPPGTTNTGELF